These 25 T cell receptor beta chains were sequenced from one sample in a study of cytomegalovirus exposure and HLA in healthy donors. Here immunoSEQ multiplex PCR was the method, and the copy in TCRdb shows in-frame clones only, minus some. The sample shows about 79,000 clones, 93% of them seen only once. The sample comprised PBMCs. These receptors came from a woman aged 30 to 39 in good health and CMV-seronegative.

The V call is TRBV6-1, the J call TRBJ2-2; 7 bases fit TRBD1. This CDR3 spans 14 amino acids. From germline, CDR1 is MNHNS and CDR2 SASEGT. V lost 9 bases and J lost 4; bases outside the gene matches: 8. CDR3 in amino acids: CASNRAGGTGELFF. CDR3 coding DNA: TGTGCCAGTAATCGGGCAGGGGGCACCGGGGAGCTGTTTTTT.

The chain joins TRBV5-1 to TRBJ2-7; 7 bases align to TRBD2. The CDR3 loop spans 12 amino acids. From germline, CDR1 is SGHRS and CDR2 YFSETQ. V gave up 4 bases and J gave up 6 bases; unmatched junction bases: 4. The CDR3 here is CASSLTSSEQYF. The DNA for the CDR3 is TGCGCCAGCAGCCTGACTAGCTCCGAGCAGTACTTC.

V and J are TRBV15 and TRBJ2-3, with 7 bases fitting TRBD2. V shed 7 bases, J shed 3 bases, and the junction held 10 bases outside the gene matches. CDR3 size: 15 residues. The germline V gene has CDR1 LNHNV and CDR2 YYDKDF (reference sequence). The CDR3 DNA sequence: TGTGCCACCATGGAGGTGGGAGGGAGGACAGATACGCAGTATTTT. It is translated as CATMEVGGRTDTQYF. Based on the CDR3 plus reference TRBV15 and TRBJ2-3, the full variable domain is DAMVIQNPRYQVTQFGKPVTLSCSQTLNHNVMYWYQQKSSQAPKLLFHYYDKDFNNEADTPDNFQSRRPNTSFCFLDIRSPGLGDTAMYLCATMEVGGRTDTQYFGPGTRLTVL.

V gene TRBV6-5 combines with J gene TRBJ1-2, with 8 bases that match TRBD1. J gave up 8 bases and V 6 bases, and 8 bases lay outside the gene matches. The germline V gene encodes CDR1 MNHEY and CDR2 SVGAGI. The CDR3 is 13 residues long. Here the CDR3 reads CASSAQGAGGYTF. Written as DNA, the CDR3 is TGTGCCAGCAGCGCCCAGGGGGCAGGAGGCTACACCTTC.

The rearrangement links TRBV7-3 to TRBJ2-7; the D gene is possibly TRBD2 (6 bases). Germline CDR1 is SGHTA and CDR2 is FQGTGA. V dropped 5 bases and J dropped 2 bases, with 19 bases sitting between them. The CDR3 is made up of 16 amino acids. CDR3 in amino acids: CASSPGRRGGTYEQYF. CDR3 DNA sequence: TGTGCCAGCAGCCCTGGTCGGAGGGGAGGCACCTACGAGCAGTACTTC.

This clone was detected only a few times. The V and J genes are TRBV19 and TRBJ1-1; D not certain. The germline V and J ends were trimmed by 6 bases and 11 bases, with 16 bases remaining between them. This CDR3 contains 12 residues. Germline V CDR1 and CDR2: LNHDA, SQIVND (reference sequence). The CDR3 DNA reads TGTGCCAGTAGCCTCCTGGAGGGTTCGGCTTTCTTT. Translating it yields CASSLLEGSAFF.

The J gene is TRBJ2-5, the V gene TRBV7-2, with TRBD2 matching over 12 bases. V lost 5 bases and J lost 0; bases outside the gene matches: 7. The V gene's germline CDR1 is SGHTA and CDR2 FQGNSA. The CDR3 runs 17 residues. The CDR3 loop reads CASSPGLAGQYQETQYF. The CDR3 DNA is TGTGCCAGCAGCCCGGGACTAGCGGGTCAGTACCAAGAGACCCAGTACTTC.

The V and J genes are TRBV5-1 and TRBJ2-2, with D perhaps matching TRBD2 (6 bases). CDR3 length equals 16 residues. Per the germline V gene, CDR1 is SGHRS and CDR2 is YFSETQ. V was cut by 4 bases and J by 0 bases, with 13 bases left in between. The CDR3 reads CASSLQGGTNTGELFF. The CDR3 coding sequence is TGCGCCAGCAGCCTCCAGGGAGGAACGAACACCGGGGAGCTGTTTTTT.

The chain uses TRBV9 and TRBJ2-7, with 8 bases that match TRBD2. The CDR3 runs 16 residues. With V trimmed by 0 bases and J by 3 bases, 8 bases remained unmatched. Germline V gene data show CDR1 as SGDLS and CDR2 as YYNGEE. The CDR3 loop reads CASSVGSRGAIYEQYF. The CDR3 DNA reads as TGTGCCAGCAGCGTAGGATCGCGGGGGGCTATCTACGAGCAGTACTTC.

The chain employs TRBV25-1 and TRBJ1-4, with 10 bases lining up with TRBD1. The V and J ends lost 5 bases and 4 bases, in that order; junction bases with no gene match: 4. In germline, CDR1 is MGHDK, CDR2 SYGVNS. This CDR3 contains 15 residues. The CDR3 region has the DNA TGTGCCAGCAGTAGGACAGGGGGTTTTAATGAAAAACTGTTTTTT. This encodes CASSRTGGFNEKLFF.

The chain uses TRBV4-1 and TRBJ2-1; D is undetermined. CDR1 and CDR2 (germline): MGHRA, YSYEKL. This CDR3 is built from 16 residues. V shed 0 bases and J shed 0 bases, with 9 bases lying between them. CDR3 region: CASSQDVAVSYNEQFF. CDR3 coding DNA: TGCGCCAGCAGCCAAGACGTCGCGGTCTCCTACAATGAGCAGTTCTTC.

This chain connects TRBV4-1 to TRBJ1-3; weak D call: TRBD1 (5 bases). This CDR3 is 13 amino acids long. Per germline, CDR1 MGHRA and CDR2 YSYEKL. Trimming removed 3 bases from V and 8 bases from J, with 11 bases in between. The CDR3 DNA is TGCGCCAGCAGCCACGCGGGGGTCGACACCATATATTTT. Amino acids: CASSHAGVDTIYF.

This clone appeared once. The J gene is TRBJ1-1, the V gene TRBV18; D perhaps matches TRBD1 (6 bases). Trimming took 2 bases from V and 4 from J, leaving 11 bases between them. CDR1 is KGHSH and CDR2 is LQKENI in the germline V gene. CDR3 size: 14 residues. The CDR3 nucleotides are TGTGCCAGCTCACCAAAGGGGGAGGGCACTGAAGCTTTCTTT. Its protein is CASSPKGEGTEAFF.

The genes are TRBV29-1 and TRBJ1-2; weak D call: TRBD1 (5 bases). The CDR3 has 13 amino acids. CDR1 and CDR2 (germline): SQVTM, ANQGSEA. Trimming took 6 bases from V and 5 from J, leaving 16 bases between them. The CDR3 reads CSVPTVPRYGYTF. For the CDR3, the DNA is TGCAGCGTGCCGACAGTGCCAAGATATGGCTACACCTTC.

The rearrangement links TRBV5-1 to TRBJ2-1, with TRBD2 identical over 9 bases. CDR1 and CDR2 (germline): SGHRS, YFSETQ. This CDR3 has 16 amino acids. V lost 4 bases to trimming and J lost 2 bases; unmatched junction nucleotides: 7. As DNA, the CDR3 is TGCGCCAGCAGCCCTGTTAGCGGGAGCGCCTACAATGAGCAGTTCTTC. Translated: CASSPVSGSAYNEQFF.

The CDR3 spells CASSLDLTGGTYEQYF. CDR3 in DNA: TGTGCCAGCAGCTTGGACTTAACCGGGGGGACCTACGAGCAGTACTTC. This rearrangement joins TRBV5-4 to TRBJ2-7; 7 bases are shared with TRBD2. Germline CDR1 SGHNT, CDR2 YYREEE (reference sequence). The length of the CDR3 is 16 residues. V lost 0 bases to trimming and J lost 2 bases; unmatched junction nucleotides: 8.

This clone was found once. The rearrangement uses TRBV10-3 and TRBJ1-1; D is uncertain. V lost 0 bases to trimming and J lost 8 bases, with 7 bases between them. The CDR3 is 12 residues long. The germline CDR1 and CDR2 sequences are ENHRY and SYGVKD. The CDR3 sequence is CAISESPREAFF. The CDR3 bases are TGTGCCATCAGTGAGTCGCCCCGGGAAGCTTTCTTT.

The rearrangement uses TRBV6-5 and TRBJ1-4; D remains unclear. The CDR3 sequence is 16 residues long. Trimming took off 2 bases at V and 3 bases at J, with 13 bases between the two ends. Germline V gene data show CDR1 as MNHEY and CDR2 as SVGAGI. CDR3 DNA sequence: TGTGCCAGCAGTTACAGTTTGGCCGGGGCTAATGAAAAACTGTTTTTT. As protein: CASSYSLAGANEKLFF.

The rearrangement joins TRBV5-8 to TRBJ2-7; 8 bases match TRBD2. Germline V gene lookup returns CDR1 SGHTS and CDR2 YDEGEE. The CDR3 length is 17 residues. V was clipped by 4 bases and J by 2 bases; unmatched bases: 14. CDR3 DNA sequence: TGTGCCAGCAGCCCCAAACTCCTAACTAGCGGAGCCTACGAGCAGTACTTC. It is translated as CASSPKLLTSGAYEQYF. Filled out from reference TRBV5-8 and TRBJ2-7, the complete variable domain reads EAGVTQSPTHLIKTRGQQATLRCSPISGHTSVYWYQQALGLGLQFLLWYDEGEERNRGNFPPRFSGRQFPNYSSELNVNALELEDSALYLCASSPKLLTSGAYEQYFGPGTRLTVT.

The gene calls are TRBV7-8 and TRBJ1-5, with D unclear. This CDR3 comprises 15 residues. The V end was cut by 6 bases, the J end by 4 bases, with 16 bases between. Germline-derived CDR1 and CDR2 are SGHVS and FQNEAQ. This CDR3 is CASSPPRGANQPQHF. Here the CDR3 DNA reads TGTGCCAGCAGTCCTCCAAGAGGAGCTAATCAGCCCCAGCATTTT.

The chain uses TRBV19 and TRBJ2-2; 10 nucleotides match TRBD1. Trimming removed 5 bases from V and 6 bases from J; junction bases left unmatched: 3. The germline CDR1 and CDR2 sequences are LNHDA and SQIVND (reference sequence). This CDR3 region has 14 residues. CDR3 region: CASSWDRGPGELFF. CDR3 sequence (DNA): TGTGCCAGTAGTTGGGACAGGGGACCCGGGGAGCTGTTTTTT.

This chain links TRBV12-1 with TRBJ2-5; TRBD2 was called by the table and not checked on the DNA. TRBV12-1 is marked as a pseudogene. There are 15 residues in the CDR3. The CDR3 protein is CASSFQGREQETQYF. The CDR3 bases are TGTGCCAGCAGCTTTCAGGGGCGGGAGCAAGAGACCCAGTACTTC.

J is TRBJ2-3 and V is TRBV5-5; possibly TRBD2 for D (5 bases). From germline, CDR1 is SGHKS and CDR2 YYEKEE (reference sequence). Trimming removed 0 bases from V and 0 bases from J, with 14 bases in between. This CDR3 has 17 residues. In DNA form, the CDR3 reads TGTGCCAGCAGCTTGGCCTCGAGCGGCACCAGCACAGATACGCAGTATTTT. This translates into CASSLASSGTSTDTQYF.

The V call is TRBV6-5, the J call TRBJ1-4; tentative D call: TRBD1 (5 bases). Looked up from germline, CDR1 is MNHEY and CDR2 is SVGAGI. Trimming removed 2 bases at V and 6 bases at J, with 10 bases between. This CDR3 contains 14 residues. The chain's CDR3 is CASSYGASYEKLFF. In DNA form, the CDR3 reads TGTGCCAGCAGTTACGGGGCTTCATATGAAAAACTGTTTTTT.

This clone showed up just a few times. The chain recombines TRBV19 with TRBJ1-2; unclear D gene. In germline, CDR1 is LNHDA, CDR2 SQIVND (reference sequence). This CDR3 contains 11 residues. V shed 4 bases and J shed 11 bases, with 11 bases lying between them. This chain's CDR3 is CASSSRGPYTF. In DNA form, the CDR3 reads TGTGCCAGTAGTAGCCGCGGCCCTTACACCTTC.